These T cell receptor beta chains were read from a single sample in a study of cytomegalovirus exposure and HLA in healthy donors. Method: immunoSEQ multiplex PCR; TCRdb's copy keeps in-frame clones and lacks some. Of roughly 200,000 clones in the sample, roughly 72% are singletons; the top ten hold about 1.9%. The sample consisted of PBMCs. The origin of the receptors is a man aged 25 to 45 in good health and CMV-seronegative. The CDR3 runs from the conserved cysteine through the conserved F or W. A D gene is named only where the DNA matches it firmly. Size is omitted from some rows. Given values are once, few, many or a class for expanded clones.

cdr3_aa cdr3_nt v_call d_call clone_size j_call
CASGRTGVPLSSYEQYF TGTGCCAGCGGCCGGACAGGGGTCCCCCTTAGCTCCTACGAGCAGTACTTC TRBV28 TRBD1 NA TRBJ2-7
CASSLGFGGHEQFF TGTGCCAGCAGCTTAGGGTTCGGGGGTCATGAGCAGTTCTTC TRBV7-9 NA NA TRBJ2-1
CASSETGATGELFF TGTGCCAGCAGTGAGACAGGGGCGACCGGGGAGCTGTTTTTT TRBV6-1 TRBD1 NA TRBJ2-2
CASSQLGQEETQYF TGTGCCAGCAGCCAATTGGGGCAAGAAGAGACCCAGTACTTC TRBV14 NA NA TRBJ2-5
CASSSTGTSTNEKLFF TGTGCCAGCAGTTCCACAGGGACCTCAACTAATGAAAAACTGTTTTTT TRBV28 NA once TRBJ1-4
CSAGSSGMDTQYF TGCAGCGCGGGGTCTAGCGGGATGGATACGCAGTATTTT TRBV29-1 TRBD2 few TRBJ2-3
CASSLRDIPISTDTQYF TGTGCCAGCAGCCTCCGGGACATCCCAATTAGCACAGATACGCAGTATTTT TRBV7-9 NA NA TRBJ2-3
CASSPPGGGYEQYF TGTGCCAGCAGCCCCCCGGGAGGGGGCTACGAGCAGTACTTC TRBV7-6 TRBD2 NA TRBJ2-7
CASSTGTSGPRDTQYF TGCGCCAGCAGCACCGGGACTAGCGGTCCGAGGGATACGCAGTATTTT TRBV5-1 TRBD2 NA TRBJ2-3
CASSSMAGANYNEQFF TGTGCCAGCAGTTCCATGGCGGGGGCCAACTACAATGAGCAGTTCTTC TRBV28 NA NA TRBJ2-1
CASSATGVDTEAFF TGTGCCAGCAGCGCCACAGGGGTTGACACTGAAGCTTTCTTT TRBV9 TRBD1 NA TRBJ1-1
CASSPRSTGETQYF TGTGCCAGCAGCCCCAGATCGACGGGGGAGACCCAGTACTTC TRBV14 NA NA TRBJ2-5
CASSLAGRNTEAFF TGTGCCAGCAGCTTAGCAGGAAGGAACACTGAAGCTTTCTTT TRBV5-6 NA NA TRBJ1-1
CASNTMDSYEQYF TGTGCCAGCAACACTATGGATTCCTACGAGCAGTACTTC TRBV7-9 NA NA TRBJ2-7
CASSESGQGTDTQYF TGCGCCAGCAGTGAATCGGGACAGGGGACAGATACGCAGTATTTT TRBV10-1 TRBD1 NA TRBJ2-3
CASSLTSGGNYEQYF TGTGCCAGCAGCCTGACTAGCGGGGGAAACTACGAGCAGTACTTC TRBV7-9 TRBD2 NA TRBJ2-7
CASNPGQTYGYTF TGTGCCAGCAACCCGGGACAGACCTATGGCTACACCTTC TRBV28 TRBD1 NA TRBJ1-2
CASSLGTGREGNEQFF TGTGCCAGCAGCTTAGGGACAGGGCGGGAGGGGAATGAGCAGTTCTTC TRBV13 TRBD2 NA TRBJ2-1
CASSTRDRSYEQYF TGTGCCAGTAGTACCCGGGACAGGAGCTACGAGCAGTACTTC TRBV19 TRBD1 NA TRBJ2-7
CASSLGATQRRSPLHF TGTGCCAGCAGCTTAGGGGCAACACAACGGAGGTCACCCCTCCACTTT TRBV7-9 NA NA TRBJ1-6
CASSPGGPGVATDTQYF TGTGCCAGCAGCCCCGGGGGGCCGGGAGTCGCGACAGATACGCAGTATTTT TRBV13 NA once TRBJ2-3
CAWSVSRGPNEKLFF TGTGCCTGGAGTGTCAGCAGGGGGCCCAATGAAAAACTGTTTTTT TRBV30 TRBD1 few TRBJ1-4
CASSDPGTSGRKGKGTDTQYF TGTGCCAGCAGTGACCCCGGGACTAGCGGGAGGAAAGGGAAAGGCACAGATACGCAGTATTTT TRBV2 TRBD2 few TRBJ2-3
CASSLRTGADNEQFF TGTGCCAGCAGCTTAAGGACAGGGGCTGACAATGAGCAGTTCTTC TRBV5-6 TRBD1 once TRBJ2-1
CASSQLAGRLDEQYF TGCGCCAGCAGCCAGTTAGCGGGACGTTTGGACGAGCAGTACTTC TRBV4-1 TRBD2 NA TRBJ2-7
CASSLLGRDSPLHF TGTGCCAGCAGTCTCTTGGGGAGGGATTCACCCCTCCACTTT TRBV27 NA NA TRBJ1-6
CASSVSGTGELFF TGTGCCAGCAGTGTGTCCGGCACCGGGGAGCTGTTTTTT TRBV2 NA NA TRBJ2-2
CASTTALNTEAFF TGTGCCAGCACCACAGCTCTGAACACTGAAGCTTTCTTT TRBV11-2 NA NA TRBJ1-1
CASSLGWEVYNEQFF TGTGCCAGCAGCCTAGGGTGGGAGGTATACAATGAGCAGTTCTTC TRBV28 NA NA TRBJ2-1
CALAGGPSNEQFF TGTGCCCTAGCGGGAGGGCCCTCGAATGAGCAGTTCTTC TRBV10-3 TRBD2 NA TRBJ2-1
CASSIRLEIYEQYF TGTGCCAGTAGTATCCGGCTGGAGATCTACGAGCAGTACTTC TRBV19 NA NA TRBJ2-7
CASSAGQGGLQPQHF TGTGCCAGCAGCGCGGGACAGGGGGGACTACAGCCCCAGCATTTT TRBV9 TRBD1 NA TRBJ1-5
CSVSSRGRYNEQFF TGCAGCGTATCCTCGCGGGGACGCTACAATGAGCAGTTCTTC TRBV29-1 NA few TRBJ2-1
CASCGSSFYGYTF TGTGCCAGCTGCGGGTCGTCTTTCTATGGCTACACCTTC TRBV6-5 NA NA TRBJ1-2
CASSLSRDIEQFF TGTGCCAGCAGTTTATCGAGGGATATTGAGCAGTTCTTC TRBV27 NA few TRBJ2-1
CASSQVFLQGPKNIQYF TGCGCCAGCAGCCAAGTCTTTCTACAGGGACCCAAAAACATTCAGTACTTC TRBV4-1 NA NA TRBJ2-4
CASSLGGADTQYF TGTGCCAGCAGCTTGGGAGGCGCAGATACGCAGTATTTT TRBV7-2 NA once TRBJ2-3
CASSEGQADWAEAFF TGTGCCAGCTCAGAAGGACAGGCCGATTGGGCTGAAGCTTTCTTT TRBV18 TRBD1 NA TRBJ1-1
CASSQVSDNTDTQYF TGCGCCAGCAGCCAAGTTAGCGACAACACAGATACGCAGTATTTT TRBV4-1 NA NA TRBJ2-3
CASSYAAAVTGELFF TGTGCCAGCAGTTACGCGGCCGCGGTCACCGGGGAGCTGTTTTTT TRBV25-1 NA NA TRBJ2-2
CASHSLAGPTYEQYF TGTGCCAGCCATTCCCTGGCAGGGCCGACCTACGAGCAGTACTTC TRBV6-5 NA NA TRBJ2-7
CASSYGQGKEKLFF TGTGCCAGCAGTTATGGACAGGGAAAGGAAAAACTGTTTTTT TRBV6-5 TRBD1 NA TRBJ1-4
CSVVGGRYEQYF TGCAGCGTTGTTGGCGGGAGGTACGAGCAGTACTTC TRBV29-1 TRBD2 NA TRBJ2-7
CASSTRQGNEQFF TGTGCCAGCAGCACGAGACAGGGGAATGAGCAGTTCTTC TRBV7-9 TRBD1 NA TRBJ2-1
CASSPGQISYNEQFF TGCGCCAGCAGCCCCGGACAGATCTCCTACAATGAGCAGTTCTTC TRBV5-1 NA NA TRBJ2-1
CASSEAGAGNYNEQFF TGTGCCAGCAGTGAAGCGGGGGCAGGGAACTACAATGAGCAGTTCTTC TRBV2 NA few TRBJ2-1
CASSLSSGHSYEQYF TGTGCCAGCAGCTTGTCCTCGGGACACTCCTACGAGCAGTACTTC TRBV5-6 NA NA TRBJ2-7
CASSHREGAVTEAFF TGTGCCAGCAGCCACCGGGAGGGGGCGGTCACTGAAGCTTTCTTT TRBV7-8 TRBD1 NA TRBJ1-1
CASSFWLAGVYNEQFF TGCGCCAGCAGCTTTTGGCTAGCGGGAGTCTACAATGAGCAGTTCTTC TRBV5-1 TRBD2 NA TRBJ2-1
CASSVGSSGNNEQFF TGTGCCAGCAGCGTAGGGTCTAGCGGAAACAATGAGCAGTTCTTC TRBV9 TRBD2 NA TRBJ2-1
CASSDVTGVGAFF TGTGCCAGCAGTGACGTAACAGGGGTAGGAGCTTTCTTT TRBV25-1 TRBD1 NA TRBJ1-1
CASSEVTSARLDYGYTF TGTGCCAGCAGTGAAGTAACCTCTGCTAGATTGGACTATGGCTACACCTTC TRBV6-1 NA NA TRBJ1-2
CASSLTPSYTQYF TGTGCCAGCAGCTTAACGCCTAGCTATACGCAGTATTTT TRBV7-9 NA NA TRBJ2-3
CSVGSSYEQYF TGCAGCGTCGGGTCTTCCTACGAGCAGTACTTC TRBV29-1 NA few TRBJ2-7
CASSLGSSGSSYNEQFF TGCGCCAGCAGTTTGGGGAGCAGCGGGAGCTCCTACAATGAGCAGTTCTTC TRBV5-1 TRBD2 NA TRBJ2-1